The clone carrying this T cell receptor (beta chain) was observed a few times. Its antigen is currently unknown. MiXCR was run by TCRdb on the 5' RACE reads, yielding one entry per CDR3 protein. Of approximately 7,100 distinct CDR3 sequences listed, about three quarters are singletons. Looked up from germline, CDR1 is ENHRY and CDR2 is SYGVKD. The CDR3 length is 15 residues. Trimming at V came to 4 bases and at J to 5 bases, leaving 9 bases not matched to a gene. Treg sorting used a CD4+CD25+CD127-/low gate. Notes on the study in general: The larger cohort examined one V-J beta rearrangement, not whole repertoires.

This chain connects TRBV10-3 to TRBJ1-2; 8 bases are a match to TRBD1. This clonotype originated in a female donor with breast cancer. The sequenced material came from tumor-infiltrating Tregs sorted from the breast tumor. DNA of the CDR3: TGTGCCATCAGTGGGTCCGGGACAGGTCGATATGGCTACACCTTC. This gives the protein CAISGSGTGRYGYTF.